The T cell receptor (beta chain) described here comes from a study of shared clonotypes between healthy human individuals. Some clones are missing from TCRdb's copy, which holds only in-frame ones; the method was immunoSEQ multiplex PCR. The table shows about 110,000 clones, with about 70% occurring only once. Findings and limits, study-wide: Inspection by rarefaction showed sorted-subset sequencing to be incomplete despite large depth. The study found about 5% of naive CD4 clonotypes shared across a few donors. Having only a few donors restricted how much genetic and exposure-history diversity was captured.

The CDR3 covers 17 residues. Germline CDR1 is SGHVS and CDR2 is FNYEAQ. V dropped 5 bases and J dropped 4; count of bases not matched to a gene: 11. About this clone itself: Its antigen is as yet unknown.

The sample consisted of memory CD8+ T cells sorted from blood. Subset reported: CD45RO+ cells pooled with CCR7-negative TemRA cells. The chain recombines TRBV7-6 with TRBJ2-2; TRBD2 matches at 9 bases. This sequence originates from a woman in her twenties or thirties in good health. The CDR3: CASSPSGLAGITGELFF. CDR3 nucleotides: TGTGCCAGCAGCCCTTCTGGTCTAGCGGGAATCACCGGGGAGCTGTTTTTT.